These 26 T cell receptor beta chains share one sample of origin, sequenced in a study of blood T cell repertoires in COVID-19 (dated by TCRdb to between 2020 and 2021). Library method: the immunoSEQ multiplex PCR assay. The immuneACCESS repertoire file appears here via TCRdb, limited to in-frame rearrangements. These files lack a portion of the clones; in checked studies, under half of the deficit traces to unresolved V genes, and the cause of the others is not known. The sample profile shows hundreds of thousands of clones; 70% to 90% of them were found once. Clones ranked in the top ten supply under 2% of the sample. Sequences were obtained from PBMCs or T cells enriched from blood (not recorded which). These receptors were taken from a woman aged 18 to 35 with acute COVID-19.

CDR3 protein: CASGTSTYEQYF. In nucleotides, the CDR3 is TGTGCCAGCGGGACTAGCACCTACGAGCAGTACTTC. The chain combines TRBV12-3 or TRBV12-4 with TRBJ2-7; 9 positions agree with TRBD2. The CDR3 is 12 residues long. Unmatched junction bases numbered 1, after V lost 8 bases and J lost 2 bases.

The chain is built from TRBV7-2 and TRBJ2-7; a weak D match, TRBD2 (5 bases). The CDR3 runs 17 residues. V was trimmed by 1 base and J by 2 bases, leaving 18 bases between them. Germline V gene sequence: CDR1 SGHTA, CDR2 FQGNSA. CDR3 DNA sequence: TGTGCCAGCAGCTTAGATAGGAGCGGCCCTAGGGCCTACGAGCAGTACTTC. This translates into CASSLDRSGPRAYEQYF.

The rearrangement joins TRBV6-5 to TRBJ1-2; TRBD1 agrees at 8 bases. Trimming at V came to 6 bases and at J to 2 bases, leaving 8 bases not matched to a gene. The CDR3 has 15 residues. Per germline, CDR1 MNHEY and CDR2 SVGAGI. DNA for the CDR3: TGTGCCAGCAGATCACAGGGGGAGAAGAACTATGGCTACACCTTC. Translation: CASRSQGEKNYGYTF.

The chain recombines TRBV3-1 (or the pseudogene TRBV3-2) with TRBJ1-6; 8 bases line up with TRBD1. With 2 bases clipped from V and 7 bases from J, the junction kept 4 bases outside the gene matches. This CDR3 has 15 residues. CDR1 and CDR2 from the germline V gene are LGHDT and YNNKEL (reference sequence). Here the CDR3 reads CASSQQGAGNSPLHF. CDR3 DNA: TGTGCCAGCAGCCAACAGGGGGCGGGCAATTCACCCCTCCACTTT.

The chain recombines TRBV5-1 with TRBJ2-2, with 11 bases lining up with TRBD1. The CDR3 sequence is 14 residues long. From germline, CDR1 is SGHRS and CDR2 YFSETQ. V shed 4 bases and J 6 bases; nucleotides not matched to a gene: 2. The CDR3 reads CASSEGQGAGELFF. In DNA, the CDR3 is TGCGCCAGCAGCGAGGGACAGGGGGCCGGGGAGCTGTTTTTT. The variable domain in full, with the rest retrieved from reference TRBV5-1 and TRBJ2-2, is KAGVTQTPRYLIKTRGQQVTLSCSPISGHRSVSWYQQTPGQGLQFLFEYFSETQRNKGNFPGRFSGRQFSNSRSEMNVSTLELGDSALYLCASSEGQGAGELFFGEGSRLTVL.

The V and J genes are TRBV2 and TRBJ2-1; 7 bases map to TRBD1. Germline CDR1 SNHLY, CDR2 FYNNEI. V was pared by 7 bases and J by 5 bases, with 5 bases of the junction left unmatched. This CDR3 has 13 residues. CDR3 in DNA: TGTGCCAGCAATAAGGGACAGAACAATGAGCAGTTCTTC. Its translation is CASNKGQNNEQFF.

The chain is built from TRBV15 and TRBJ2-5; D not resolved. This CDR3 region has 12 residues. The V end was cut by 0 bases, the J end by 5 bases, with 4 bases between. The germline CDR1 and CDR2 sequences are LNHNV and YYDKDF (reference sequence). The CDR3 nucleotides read TGTGCCACCAGCAGAGATCTGGAGACCCAGTACTTC. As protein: CATSRDLETQYF.

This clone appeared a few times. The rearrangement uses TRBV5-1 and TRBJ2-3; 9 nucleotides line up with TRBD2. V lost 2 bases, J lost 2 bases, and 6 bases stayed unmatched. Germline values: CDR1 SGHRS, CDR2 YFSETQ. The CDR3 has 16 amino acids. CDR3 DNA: TGCGCCAGCAGCTTTTCGGCTAGCGGGGACACAGATACGCAGTATTTT. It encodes CASSFSASGDTDTQYF.

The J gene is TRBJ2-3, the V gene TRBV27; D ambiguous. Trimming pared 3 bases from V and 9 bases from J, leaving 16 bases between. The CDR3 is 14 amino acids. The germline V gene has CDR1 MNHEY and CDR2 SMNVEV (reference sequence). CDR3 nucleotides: TGTGCCAGCAGTTTGTCGGAGACGGGTGCCACGCAGTATTTT. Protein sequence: CASSLSETGATQYF.

The CDR3 region is CASSSELPTHNYGYTF. The CDR3, as DNA: TGTGCCAGCAGCTCTGAACTACCCACACATAACTATGGCTACACCTTC. The chain couples TRBV7-8 to TRBJ1-2; D ambiguous. CDR3 length: 16 amino acids. V lost 4 bases, J lost 1 base, and 16 bases lay in between. The V gene's germline CDR1 is SGHVS and CDR2 FQNEAQ.

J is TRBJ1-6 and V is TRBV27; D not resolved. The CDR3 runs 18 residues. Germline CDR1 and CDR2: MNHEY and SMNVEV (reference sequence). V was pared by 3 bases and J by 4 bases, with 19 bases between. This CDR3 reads CASSLSTVRLSYNSPLHF. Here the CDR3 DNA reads TGTGCCAGCAGTTTGAGTACAGTCCGGTTATCATATAATTCACCCCTCCACTTT.

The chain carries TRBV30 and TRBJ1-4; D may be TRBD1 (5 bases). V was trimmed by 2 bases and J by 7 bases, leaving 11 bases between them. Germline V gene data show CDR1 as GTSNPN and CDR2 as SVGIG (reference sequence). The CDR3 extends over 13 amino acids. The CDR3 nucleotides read TGTGCCTGGAGTAGGGGCTTGGGTGAAAAACTGTTTTTT. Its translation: CAWSRGLGEKLFF. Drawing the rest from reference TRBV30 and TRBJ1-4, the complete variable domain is SQTIHQWPATLVQPVGSPLSLECTVEGTSNPNLYWYRQAAGRGLQLLFYSVGIGQISSEVPQNLSASRPQDRQFILSSKKLLLSDSGFYLCAWSRGLGEKLFFGSGTQLSVL.

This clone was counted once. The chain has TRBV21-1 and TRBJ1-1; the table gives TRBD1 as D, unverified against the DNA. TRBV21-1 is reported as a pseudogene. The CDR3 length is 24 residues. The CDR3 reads CASSNVGSPEGVAGTGFFPPEAFF. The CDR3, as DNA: TGTGCCAGCAGCAACGTCGGCTCCCCCGAGGGAGTGGCTGGGACAGGGTTTTTTCCTCCTGAAGCTTTCTTT.

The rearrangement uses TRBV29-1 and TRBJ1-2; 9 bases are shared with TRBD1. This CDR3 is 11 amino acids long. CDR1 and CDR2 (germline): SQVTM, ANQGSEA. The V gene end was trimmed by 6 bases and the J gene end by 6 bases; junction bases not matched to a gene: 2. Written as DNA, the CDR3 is TGCAGCGTCCGACAGGGGGATGGCTACACCTTC. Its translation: CSVRQGDGYTF.

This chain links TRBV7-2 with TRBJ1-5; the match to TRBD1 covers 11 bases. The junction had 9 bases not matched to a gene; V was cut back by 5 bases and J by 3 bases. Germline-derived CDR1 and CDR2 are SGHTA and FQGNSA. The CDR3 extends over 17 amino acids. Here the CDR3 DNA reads TGTGCCAGCAGCAACCCGGGACAGGGGGGGCTCAATCAGCCCCAGCATTTT. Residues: CASSNPGQGGLNQPQHF.

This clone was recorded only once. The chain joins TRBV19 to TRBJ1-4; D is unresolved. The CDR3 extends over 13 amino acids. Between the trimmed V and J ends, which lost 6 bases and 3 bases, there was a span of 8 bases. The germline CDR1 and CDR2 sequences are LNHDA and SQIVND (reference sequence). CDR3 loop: CASRGAANEKLFF. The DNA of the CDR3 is TGTGCCAGTAGGGGAGCAGCTAATGAAAAACTGTTTTTT.

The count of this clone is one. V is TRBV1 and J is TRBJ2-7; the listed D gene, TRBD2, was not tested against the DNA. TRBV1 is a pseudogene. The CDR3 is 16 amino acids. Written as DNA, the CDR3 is TGCACCAGCAGCCAAGATTACCGGGAGGCATCCTACGAGCAGTACTTC. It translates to CTSSQDYREASYEQYF.

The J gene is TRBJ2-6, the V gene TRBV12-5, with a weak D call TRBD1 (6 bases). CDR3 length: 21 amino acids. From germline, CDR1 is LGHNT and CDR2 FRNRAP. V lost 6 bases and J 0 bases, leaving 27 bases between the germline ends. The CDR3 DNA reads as TGTGCTAGTGGACGCACCCTATCCGGACAGATCATACTCTCTGGGGCCAACGTCCTGACTTTC. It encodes CASGRTLSGQIILSGANVLTF.

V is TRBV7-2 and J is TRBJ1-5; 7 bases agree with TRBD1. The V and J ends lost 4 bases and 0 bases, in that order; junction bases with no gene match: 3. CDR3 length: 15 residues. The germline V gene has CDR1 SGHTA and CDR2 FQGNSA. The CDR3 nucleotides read TGTGCCAGCAGCTCCCGGACAGGTAGCAATCAGCCCCAGCATTTT. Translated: CASSSRTGSNQPQHF.

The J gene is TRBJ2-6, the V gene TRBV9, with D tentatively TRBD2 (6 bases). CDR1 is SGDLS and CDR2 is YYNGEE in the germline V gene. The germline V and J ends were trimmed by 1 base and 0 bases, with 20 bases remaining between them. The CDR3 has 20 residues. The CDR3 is CASSVYVRGAGSSGANVLTF. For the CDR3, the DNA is TGTGCCAGCAGCGTATACGTTAGGGGTGCGGGGAGCTCTGGGGCCAACGTCCTGACTTTC.

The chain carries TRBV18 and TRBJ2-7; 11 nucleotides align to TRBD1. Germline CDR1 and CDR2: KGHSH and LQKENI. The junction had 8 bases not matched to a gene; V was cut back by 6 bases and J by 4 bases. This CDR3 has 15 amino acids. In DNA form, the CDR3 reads TGTGCCAGCTCGCCCGGGGACAGGGGGGGGTACGAGCAGTACTTC. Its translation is CASSPGDRGGYEQYF.

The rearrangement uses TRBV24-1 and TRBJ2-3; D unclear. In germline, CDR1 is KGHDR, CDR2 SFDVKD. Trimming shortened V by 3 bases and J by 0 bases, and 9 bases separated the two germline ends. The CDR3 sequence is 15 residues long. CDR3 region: CATSDPLESTDTQYF. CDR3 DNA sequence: TGTGCCACCAGTGATCCCTTAGAGAGCACAGATACGCAGTATTTT.

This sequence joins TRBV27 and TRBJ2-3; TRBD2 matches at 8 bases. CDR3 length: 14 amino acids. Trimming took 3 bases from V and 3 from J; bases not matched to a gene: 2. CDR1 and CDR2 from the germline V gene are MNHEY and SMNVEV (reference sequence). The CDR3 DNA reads TGTGCCAGCAGTTTCGGGGGGGCTACAGATACGCAGTATTTT. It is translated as CASSFGGATDTQYF.

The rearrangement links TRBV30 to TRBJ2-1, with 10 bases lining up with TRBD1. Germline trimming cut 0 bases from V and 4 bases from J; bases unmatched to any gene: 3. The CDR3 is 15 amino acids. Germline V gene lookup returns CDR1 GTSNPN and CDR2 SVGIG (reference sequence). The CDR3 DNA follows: TGTGCCTGGAGTGTCGGGACAGGGGCTTACAATGAGCAGTTCTTC. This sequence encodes CAWSVGTGAYNEQFF.

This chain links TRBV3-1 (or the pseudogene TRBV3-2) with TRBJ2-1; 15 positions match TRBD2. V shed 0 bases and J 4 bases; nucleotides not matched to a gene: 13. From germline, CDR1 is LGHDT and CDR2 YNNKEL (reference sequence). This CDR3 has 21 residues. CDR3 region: CASSQDFRTSGRVGRYNEQFF. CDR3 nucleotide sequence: TGTGCCAGCAGCCAAGATTTCAGGACTAGCGGGAGGGTCGGGCGGTACAATGAGCAGTTCTTC.

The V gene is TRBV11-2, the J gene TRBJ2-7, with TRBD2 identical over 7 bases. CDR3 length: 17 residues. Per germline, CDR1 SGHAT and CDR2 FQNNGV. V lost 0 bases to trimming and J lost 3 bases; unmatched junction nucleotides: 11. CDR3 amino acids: CASSLDRGGGLRYEQYF. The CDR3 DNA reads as TGTGCCAGCAGCTTAGATCGCGGGGGAGGTTTACGCTACGAGCAGTACTTC.